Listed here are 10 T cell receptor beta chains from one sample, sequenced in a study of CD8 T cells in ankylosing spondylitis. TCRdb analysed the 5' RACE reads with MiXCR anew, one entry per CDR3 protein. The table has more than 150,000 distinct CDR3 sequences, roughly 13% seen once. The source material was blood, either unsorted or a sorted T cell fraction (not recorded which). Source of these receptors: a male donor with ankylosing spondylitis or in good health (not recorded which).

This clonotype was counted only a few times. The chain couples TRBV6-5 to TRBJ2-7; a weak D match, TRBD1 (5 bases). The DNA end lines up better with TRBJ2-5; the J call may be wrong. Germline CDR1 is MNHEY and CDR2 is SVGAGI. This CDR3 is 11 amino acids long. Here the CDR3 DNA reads TGTGCCAGCAGTTACCAGGGGACCCAGTACTTC. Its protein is CASSYQGTQYF.

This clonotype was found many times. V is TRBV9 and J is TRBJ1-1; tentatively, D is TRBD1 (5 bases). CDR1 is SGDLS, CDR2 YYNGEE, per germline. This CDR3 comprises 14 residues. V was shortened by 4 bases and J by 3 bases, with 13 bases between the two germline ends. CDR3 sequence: CASSIAGGDTEAFF. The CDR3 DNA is TGTGCCAGCAGCATTGCGGGGGGAGACACTGAAGCTTTCTTT.

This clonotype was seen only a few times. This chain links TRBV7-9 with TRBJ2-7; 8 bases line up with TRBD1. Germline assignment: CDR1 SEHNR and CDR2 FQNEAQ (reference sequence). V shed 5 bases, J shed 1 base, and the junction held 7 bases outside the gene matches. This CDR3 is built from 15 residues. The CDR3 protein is CASSPPGGRSYEQYF. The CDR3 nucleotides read TGTGCCAGCAGCCCCCCAGGGGGCCGGTCCTACGAGCAGTACTTC.

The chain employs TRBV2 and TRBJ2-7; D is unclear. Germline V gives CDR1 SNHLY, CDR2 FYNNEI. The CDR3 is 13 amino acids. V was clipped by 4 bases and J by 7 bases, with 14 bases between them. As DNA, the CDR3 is TGTGCCAGCAGTGTTATGGCAGGCCTGGAGCAGTACTTC. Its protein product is CASSVMAGLEQYF. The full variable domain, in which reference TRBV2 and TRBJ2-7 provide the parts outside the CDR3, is EPEVTQTPSHQVTQMGQEVILRCVPISNHLYFYWYRQILGQKVEFLVSFYNNEISEKSEIFDDQFSVERPDGSNFTLKIRSTKLEDSAMYFCASSVMAGLEQYFGPGTRLTVT.

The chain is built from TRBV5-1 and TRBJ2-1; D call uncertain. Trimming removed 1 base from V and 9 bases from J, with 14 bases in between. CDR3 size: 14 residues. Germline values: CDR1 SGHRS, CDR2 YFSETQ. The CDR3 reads CASSLIFYASEQFF. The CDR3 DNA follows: TGCGCCAGCAGCTTGATTTTTTACGCTAGTGAGCAGTTCTTC.

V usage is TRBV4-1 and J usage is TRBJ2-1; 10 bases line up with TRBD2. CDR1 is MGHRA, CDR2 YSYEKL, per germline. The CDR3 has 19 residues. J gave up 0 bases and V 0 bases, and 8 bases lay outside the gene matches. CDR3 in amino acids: CASSQEWGGLALSYNEQFF. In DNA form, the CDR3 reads TGCGCCAGCAGCCAAGAATGGGGGGGACTAGCGCTCTCCTACAATGAGCAGTTCTTC.

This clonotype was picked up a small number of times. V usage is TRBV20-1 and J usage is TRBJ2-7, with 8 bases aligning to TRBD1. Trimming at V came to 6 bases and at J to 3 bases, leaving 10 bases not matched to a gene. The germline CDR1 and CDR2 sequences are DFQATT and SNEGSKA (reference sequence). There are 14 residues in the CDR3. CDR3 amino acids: CSAREGTGVYEQYF. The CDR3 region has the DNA TGCAGTGCCCGGGAAGGGACAGGAGTCTACGAGCAGTACTTC.

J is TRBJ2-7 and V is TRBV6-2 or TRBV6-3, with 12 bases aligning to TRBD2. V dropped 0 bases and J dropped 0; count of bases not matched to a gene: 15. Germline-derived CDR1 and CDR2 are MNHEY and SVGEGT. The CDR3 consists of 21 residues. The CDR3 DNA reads TGTGCCAGCAGTTACTCGAGCGTGGCCGGACTAGCGGGATCTAGCTCCTACGAGCAGTACTTC. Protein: CASSYSSVAGLAGSSSYEQYF.

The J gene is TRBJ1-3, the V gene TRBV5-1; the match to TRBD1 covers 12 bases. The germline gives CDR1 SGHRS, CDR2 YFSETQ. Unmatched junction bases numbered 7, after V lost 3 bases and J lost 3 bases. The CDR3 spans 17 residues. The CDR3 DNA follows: TGCGCCAGCAGCTCCAAGGGGACAGGGGGCTTTGGAAACACCATATATTTT. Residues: CASSSKGTGGFGNTIYF.

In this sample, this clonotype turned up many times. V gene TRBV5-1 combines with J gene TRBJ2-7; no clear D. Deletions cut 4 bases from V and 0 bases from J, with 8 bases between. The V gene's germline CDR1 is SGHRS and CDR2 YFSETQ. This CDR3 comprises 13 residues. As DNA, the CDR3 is TGCGCCAGCAGCCCGCAGAGCTCCTACGAGCAGTACTTC. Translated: CASSPQSSYEQYF.